The TCR beta chain described here comes from a study of blood T cell repertoires in COVID-19. Sequenced by immunoSEQ multiplex PCR; TCRdb stores in-frame clones only, minus some. In the table there are roughly 130,000 clones, approximately 83% of which are singletons. The clonotype was recovered from a man between 35 and 55 years old with active or convalescent COVID-19. Sequencing was carried out using peripheral blood.

In DNA form, the CDR3 reads TGTGCCAGCTCAGCGGTGCTCAGGGAATACGAGCAGTACTTC. Translated: CASSAVLREYEQYF. The chain carries TRBV18 and TRBJ2-7; TRBD1 is a possible D gene (5 bases). The CDR3 length is 14 residues. V lost 5 bases and J 4 bases, leaving 15 bases between the germline ends. The V gene's germline CDR1 is KGHSH and CDR2 LQKENI.